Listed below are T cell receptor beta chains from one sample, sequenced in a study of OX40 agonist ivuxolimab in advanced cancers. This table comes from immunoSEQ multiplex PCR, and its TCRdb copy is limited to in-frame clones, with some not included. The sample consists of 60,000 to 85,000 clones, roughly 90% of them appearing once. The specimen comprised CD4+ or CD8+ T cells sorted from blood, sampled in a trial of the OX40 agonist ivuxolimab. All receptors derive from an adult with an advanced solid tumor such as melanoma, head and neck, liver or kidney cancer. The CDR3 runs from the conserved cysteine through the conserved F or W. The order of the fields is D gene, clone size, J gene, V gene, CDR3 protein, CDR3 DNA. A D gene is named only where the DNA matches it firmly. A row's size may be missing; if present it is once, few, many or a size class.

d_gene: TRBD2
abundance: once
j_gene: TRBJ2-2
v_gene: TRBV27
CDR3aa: CASSLSPGGSSTGELFF
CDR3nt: TGTGCCAGCAGTTTATCTCCCGGGGGGAGTAGCACCGGGGAGCTGTTTTTT

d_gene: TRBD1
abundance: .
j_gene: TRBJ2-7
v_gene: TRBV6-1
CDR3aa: CASEMGGQGYF
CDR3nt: TGTGCCAGCGAAATGGGGGGACAGGGATACTTC

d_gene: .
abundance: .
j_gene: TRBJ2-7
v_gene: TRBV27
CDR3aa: CASSLYYGYEQYF
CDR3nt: TGTGCCAGCAGTTTATATTACGGGTACGAGCAGTACTTC

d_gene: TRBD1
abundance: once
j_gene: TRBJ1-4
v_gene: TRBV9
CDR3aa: CASSAQGTNEKLFF
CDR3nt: TGTGCCAGCAGCGCACAGGGGACGAATGAAAAACTGTTTTTT

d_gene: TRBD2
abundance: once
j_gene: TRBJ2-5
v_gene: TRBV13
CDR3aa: CASSPTLAGLGETQYF
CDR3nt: TGTGCCAGCAGCCCGACTTTAGCGGGGCTCGGGGAGACCCAGTACTTC

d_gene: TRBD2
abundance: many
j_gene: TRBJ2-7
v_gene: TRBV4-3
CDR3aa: CASSQDRSGGEFEQYF
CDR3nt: TGCGCCAGCAGCCAAGATCGAAGCGGGGGGGAGTTCGAGCAGTACTTC

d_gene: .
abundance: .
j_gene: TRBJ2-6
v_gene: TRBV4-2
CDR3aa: CASSQSPHSGANVLTF
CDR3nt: TGTGCCAGCAGCCAGAGCCCCCACTCTGGGGCCAACGTCCTGACTTTC

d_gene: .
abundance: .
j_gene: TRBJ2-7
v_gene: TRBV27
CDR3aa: CASRGRDSQSYEQYF
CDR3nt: TGTGCCAGCAGGGGGAGGGACAGCCAATCCTACGAGCAGTACTTC

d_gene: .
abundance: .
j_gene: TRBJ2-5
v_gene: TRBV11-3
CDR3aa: CASSLATSRYQETQYF
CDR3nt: TGTGCCAGCAGCTTAGCAACGTCACGGTACCAAGAGACCCAGTACTTC

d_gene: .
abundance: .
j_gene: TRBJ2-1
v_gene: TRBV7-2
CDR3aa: CASSWGVYNEQFF
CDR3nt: TGTGCCAGCAGCTGGGGGGTTTACAATGAGCAGTTCTTC

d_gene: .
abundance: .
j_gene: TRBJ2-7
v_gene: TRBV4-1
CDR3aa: CASSPRDGTYEQYF
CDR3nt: TGCGCCAGCAGCCCCCGGGACGGGACCTACGAGCAGTACTTC

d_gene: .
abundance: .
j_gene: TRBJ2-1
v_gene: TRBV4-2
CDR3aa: CASSQDRGGISYNEQFF
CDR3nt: TGTGCCAGCAGCCAAGATCGCGGCGGGATCTCCTACAATGAGCAGTTCTTC

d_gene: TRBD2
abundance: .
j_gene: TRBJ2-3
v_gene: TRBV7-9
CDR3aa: CASSPSTAGITTDTQYF
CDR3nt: TGTGCCAGCAGCCCATCAACAGCGGGGATAACCACAGATACGCAGTATTTT

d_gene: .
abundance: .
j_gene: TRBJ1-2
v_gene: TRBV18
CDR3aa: CASSPDLGYGYTF
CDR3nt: TGTGCCAGCTCACCGGACCTAGGGTATGGCTACACCTTC

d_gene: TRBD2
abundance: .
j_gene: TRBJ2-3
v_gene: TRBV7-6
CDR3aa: CASSWGTSEVTDTQYF
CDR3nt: TGTGCCAGCAGCTGGGGGACTAGCGAGGTGACAGATACGCAGTATTTT

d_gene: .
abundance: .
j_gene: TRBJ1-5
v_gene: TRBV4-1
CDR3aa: CASSQDFNQPQHF
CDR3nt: TGCGCCAGCAGCCAAGATTTCAATCAGCCCCAGCATTTT

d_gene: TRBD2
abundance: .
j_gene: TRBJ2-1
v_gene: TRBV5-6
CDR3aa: CASSLGAGEYYNEQFF
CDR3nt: TGTGCCAGCAGCTTGGGAGCGGGGGAATACTACAATGAGCAGTTCTTC

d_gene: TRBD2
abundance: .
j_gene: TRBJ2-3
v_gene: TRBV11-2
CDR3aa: CASSLPSGTDTQYF
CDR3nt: TGTGCCAGCAGCCTCCCTAGCGGGACAGATACGCAGTATTTT

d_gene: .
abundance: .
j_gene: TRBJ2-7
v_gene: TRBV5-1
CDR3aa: CASSLERSYEQYF
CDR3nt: TGCGCCAGCAGCTTGGAGCGAAGCTACGAGCAGTACTTC

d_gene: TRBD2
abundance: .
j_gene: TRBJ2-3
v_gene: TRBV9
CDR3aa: CASTSGGGGDTQYF
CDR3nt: TGTGCCAGCACCTCGGGCGGGGGGGGAGATACGCAGTATTTT

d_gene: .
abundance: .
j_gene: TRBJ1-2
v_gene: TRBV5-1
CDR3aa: CASSFGEGLGYTF
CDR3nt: TGCGCCAGCAGCTTTGGGGAGGGACTTGGCTACACCTTC

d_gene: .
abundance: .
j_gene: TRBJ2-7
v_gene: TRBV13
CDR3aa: CASSSKGYYEQYF
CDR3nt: TGTGCCAGCAGCTCCAAGGGTTACTACGAGCAGTACTTC

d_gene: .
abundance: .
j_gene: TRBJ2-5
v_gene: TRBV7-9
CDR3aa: CASSLARGETQYF
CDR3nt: TGTGCCAGCAGCTTAGCACGCGGGGAGACCCAGTACTTC

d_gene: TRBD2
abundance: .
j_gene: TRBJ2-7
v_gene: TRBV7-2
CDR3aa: CASSSSGDPYEQYF
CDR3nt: TGTGCCAGCAGCTCGAGCGGGGACCCCTACGAGCAGTACTTC

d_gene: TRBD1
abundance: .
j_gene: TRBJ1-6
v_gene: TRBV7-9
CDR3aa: CASRRDSGNSPLHF
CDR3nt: TGTGCCAGCAGGAGGGACAGTGGGAATTCACCCCTCCACTTT

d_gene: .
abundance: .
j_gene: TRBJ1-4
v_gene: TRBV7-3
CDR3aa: CASSSTGATNEKLFF
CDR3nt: TGTGCCAGCAGCTCAACAGGAGCAACTAATGAAAAGCTGTTTTTT

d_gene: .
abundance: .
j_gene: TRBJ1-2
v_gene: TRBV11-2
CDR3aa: CASSKGEDYTF
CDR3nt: TGTGCCAGCAGCAAAGGGGAGGACTACACCTTC

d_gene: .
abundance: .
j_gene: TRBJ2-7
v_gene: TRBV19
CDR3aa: CASSIAGAGSYEQYF
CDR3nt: TGTGCCAGTAGTATTGCTGGGGCTGGGTCCTACGAGCAGTACTTC

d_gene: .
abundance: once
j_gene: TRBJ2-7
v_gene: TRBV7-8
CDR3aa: CASSGAQSGYEQYF
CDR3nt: TGTGCCAGCAGTGGGGCCCAATCCGGGTACGAGCAGTACTTC

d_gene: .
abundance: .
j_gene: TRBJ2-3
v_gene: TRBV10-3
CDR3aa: CAISESTPAVRGSTDTQYF
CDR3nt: TGTGCCATCAGTGAGTCGACCCCTGCCGTCCGGGGGAGCACAGATACGCAGTATTTT

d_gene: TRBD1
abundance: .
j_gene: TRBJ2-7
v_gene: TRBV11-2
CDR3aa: CASSPGPGQGTSHEQYF
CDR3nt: TGTGCCAGCAGCCCAGGCCCTGGACAGGGGACGTCGCACGAGCAGTACTTC

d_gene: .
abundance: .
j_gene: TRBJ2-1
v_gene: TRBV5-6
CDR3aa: CASSSGPGTPPYNEQFF
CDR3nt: TGTGCCAGCAGCTCAGGTCCCGGGACTCCGCCCTACAATGAGCAGTTCTTC

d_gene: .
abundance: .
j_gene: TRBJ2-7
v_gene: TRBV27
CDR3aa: CASTPSAGTFTYEQYF
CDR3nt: TGTGCCAGCACCCCATCTGCCGGGACATTCACCTACGAGCAGTACTTC

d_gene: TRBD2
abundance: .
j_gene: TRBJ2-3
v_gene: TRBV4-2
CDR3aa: CASSPERSGASTDTQYF
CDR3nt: TGTGCCAGCAGCCCCGAGCGGAGCGGGGCGAGCACAGATACGCAGTATTTT

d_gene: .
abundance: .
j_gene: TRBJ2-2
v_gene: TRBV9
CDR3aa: CASSGQAGELFF
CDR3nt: TGTGCCAGCAGCGGTCAGGCCGGGGAGCTGTTTTTT

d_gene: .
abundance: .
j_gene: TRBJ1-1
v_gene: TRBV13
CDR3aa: CASSFPQGMNTEAFF
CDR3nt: TGTGCCAGCAGCTTCCCACAGGGCATGAACACTGAAGCTTTCTTT

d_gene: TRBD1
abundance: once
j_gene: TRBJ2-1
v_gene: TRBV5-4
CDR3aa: CASSLPDRGLDEQFF
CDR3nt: TGTGCCAGCAGCTTACCGGACAGGGGGCTAGATGAGCAGTTCTTC

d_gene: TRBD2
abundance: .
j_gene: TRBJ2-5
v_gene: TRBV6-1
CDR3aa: CASSEVLVAGAHLETQYF
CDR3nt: TGTGCCAGCAGTGAAGTGTTGGTAGCGGGGGCTCACTTAGAGACCCAGTACTTC

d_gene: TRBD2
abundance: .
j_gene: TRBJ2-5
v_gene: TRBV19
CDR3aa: CASSAPSGGYSASQETQYF
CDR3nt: TGTGCCAGTAGTGCCCCTAGCGGGGGTTATTCCGCGAGCCAAGAGACCCAGTACTTC

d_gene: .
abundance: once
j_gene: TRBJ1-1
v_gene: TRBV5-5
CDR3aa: CASSSDGNTEAFF
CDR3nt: TGTGCCAGCAGCTCGGATGGGAACACTGAAGCTTTCTTT

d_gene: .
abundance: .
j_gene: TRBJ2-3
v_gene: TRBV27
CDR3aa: CASSLLGFGGTDTQYF
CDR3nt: TGTGCCAGCAGTTTACTCGGGTTTGGGGGCACAGATACGCAGTATTTT

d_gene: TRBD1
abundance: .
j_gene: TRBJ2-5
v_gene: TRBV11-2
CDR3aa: CASSPTGVSETQYF
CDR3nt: TGTGCCAGCAGCCCGACAGGGGTATCAGAGACCCAGTACTTC

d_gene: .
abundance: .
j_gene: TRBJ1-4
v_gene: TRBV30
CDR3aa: CAGAATNEKLFF
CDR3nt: TGTGCCGGAGCTGCAACTAATGAAAAACTGTTTTTT

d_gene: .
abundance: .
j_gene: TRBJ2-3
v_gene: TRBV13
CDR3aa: CASSPVAGSPGTDTQYF
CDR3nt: TGTGCCAGCTCCCCGGTGGCAGGCTCACCCGGCACAGATACGCAGTATTTT

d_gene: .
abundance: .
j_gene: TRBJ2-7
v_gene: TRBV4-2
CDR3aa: CASSQGVLGSTYEQYF
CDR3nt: TGTGCCAGCAGCCAAGGGGTTCTGGGGAGCACCTACGAGCAGTACTTC

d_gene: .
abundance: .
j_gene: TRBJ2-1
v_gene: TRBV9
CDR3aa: CASSVSGGGEQFF
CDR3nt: TGTGCCAGCAGCGTTTCGGGGGGCGGTGAGCAGTTCTTC

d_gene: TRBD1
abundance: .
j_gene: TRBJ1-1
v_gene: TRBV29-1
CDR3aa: CSVDPGGTEAFF
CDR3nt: TGCAGCGTTGATCCAGGGGGCACTGAAGCTTTCTTT

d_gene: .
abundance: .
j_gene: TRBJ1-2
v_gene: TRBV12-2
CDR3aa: CASRVDGYTF
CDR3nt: TGTGCAAGTCGCGTCGACGGCTACACCTTC

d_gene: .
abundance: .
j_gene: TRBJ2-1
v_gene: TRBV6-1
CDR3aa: CASSEGVTNPDNEQFF
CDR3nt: TGTGCCAGCAGTGAAGGGGTCACCAATCCGGACAATGAGCAGTTCTTC

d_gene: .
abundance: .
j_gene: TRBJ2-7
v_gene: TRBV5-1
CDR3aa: CASSFGFGTSRSSYEQYF
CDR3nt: TGCGCCAGCAGCTTTGGGTTTGGGACTTCCAGGAGCTCCTACGAGCAGTACTTC

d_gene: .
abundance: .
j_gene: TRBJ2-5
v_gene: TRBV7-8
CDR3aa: CASSLFPGTQETQYF
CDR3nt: TGTGCCAGCAGCTTATTCCCGGGAACCCAAGAGACCCAGTACTTC

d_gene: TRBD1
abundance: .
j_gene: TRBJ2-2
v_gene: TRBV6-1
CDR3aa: CASSELTGLNGELFF
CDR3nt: TGTGCCAGCAGTGAACTGACAGGGCTTAACGGGGAGCTGTTTTTT